These 10 T cell receptor beta chains were sequenced from one sample in a study of response to subunit inactivated influenza vaccine (dated by TCRdb to between 2017 and 2018). The library relied on RT-PCR. For sequencing, an Illumina HiSeq 2500 was employed. The public reads were quality trimmed at Q25 with fastp and then assembled into clones with MiXCR by TCRdb, keeping productive beta chains. When rows share a CDR3 protein, they turn into one entry using the most common DNA and genes. The sample table lists roughly 710,000 distinct CDR3 sequences, 11% to 15% of them with a count of one. The ten largest clones add up to about 7.4% of the sample. Specimen: PBMCs from blood, collected approximately 15 days before vaccination. The receptors were sampled from a man aged 50 or older who received an inactivated influenza vaccine. Donor details come from another sample of the same person, matched by shared clones.

This sequence joins TRBV4-1 and TRBJ2-2; 11 positions match TRBD2. The ends lost 3 bases at V and 0 bases at J; junction bases unmatched: 18. The germline gives CDR1 MGHRA, CDR2 YSYEKL. This CDR3 has 22 residues. The DNA for the CDR3 is TGCGCCAGCAGCCAGGGGACGGTTTTAGCGGGGGGGCAGCATCCGAACACCGGGGAGCTGTTTTTT. Its protein product is CASSQGTVLAGGQHPNTGELFF.

In its sample, this clonotype was seen a few times. The chain recombines TRBV19 with TRBJ2-7, with D maybe TRBD2 (6 bases). CDR1 is LNHDA, CDR2 SQIVND, per germline (reference sequence). Trimming pared 8 bases from V and 3 bases from J, leaving 23 bases between. The CDR3 consists of 16 residues. In nucleotides, the CDR3 is TGTGCCAGTTCTGGTTCGCGGGATCGGCTGAACTACGAGCAGTACTTC. This gives the protein CASSGSRDRLNYEQYF.

The genes are TRBV29-1 and TRBJ1-1; 7 positions agree with TRBD1. From germline, CDR1 is SQVTM and CDR2 ANQGSEA. This CDR3 has 14 amino acids. Trimming at V came to 4 bases and at J to 4 bases, leaving 9 bases not matched to a gene. The CDR3 loop reads CSVVAMTGSTEAFF. CDR3 nucleotides: TGCAGCGTTGTTGCTATGACAGGGTCCACTGAAGCTTTCTTT.

At least ten counts were recorded for this clonotype. The genes are TRBV20-1 and TRBJ1-1; D is undetermined. In germline, CDR1 is DFQATT, CDR2 SNEGSKA (reference sequence). V was pared by 5 bases and J by 2 bases, with 9 bases between. The CDR3 spans 12 residues. CDR3 coding DNA: TGCAGTGCTTTAGGGCCCAACACTGAAGCTTTCTTT. This translates into CSALGPNTEAFF.

V usage is TRBV2 and J usage is TRBJ2-7, with D perhaps matching TRBD2 (6 bases). The CDR3 runs to 16 residues. Trimming stripped 0 bases from V and 0 bases from J, with 12 bases between. The germline gives CDR1 SNHLY, CDR2 FYNNEI. The CDR3 DNA reads as TGTGCCAGCAGTGAAGCGTTAGCGGTGAGCTCCTACGAGCAGTACTTC. It encodes CASSEALAVSSYEQYF.

The chain employs TRBV11-2 and TRBJ1-1; 9 nucleotides agree with TRBD1. CDR1 is SGHAT and CDR2 is FQNNGV in the germline V gene. Unmatched junction bases numbered 11, after V lost 4 bases and J lost 5 bases. The CDR3 extends over 16 amino acids. CDR3 loop: CASSSPGTGIRTEAFF. The CDR3, as DNA: TGTGCCAGCAGCTCCCCCGGGACAGGGATCCGAACTGAAGCTTTCTTT.

There are many counts of this clonotype. The gene calls are TRBV5-5 and TRBJ2-3; D call uncertain. Deletions cut 0 bases from V and 8 bases from J, with 7 bases between. Per the germline V gene, CDR1 is SGHKS and CDR2 is YYEKEE (reference sequence). CDR3 length equals 12 residues. CDR3 region: CASSLDGPTQYF. CDR3 bases: TGTGCCAGCAGCTTGGACGGCCCTACGCAGTATTTT.

The V gene is TRBV6-5, the J gene TRBJ2-2, with TRBD2 as a possible D gene (7 bases). The V end lost 0 bases, the J end lost 4 bases, and 9 bases lay between the germline ends. The germline CDR1 and CDR2 sequences are MNHEY and SVGAGI. This CDR3 contains 15 residues. The CDR3: CASSYSGGPTGELFF. In nucleotides, the CDR3 is TGTGCCAGCAGTTACTCGGGGGGGCCCACCGGGGAGCTGTTTTTT.

This chain connects TRBV7-9 to TRBJ2-7; the D is unclear. V lost 2 bases and J 4 bases, leaving 9 bases between the germline ends. Germline V gene lookup returns CDR1 SEHNR and CDR2 FQNEAQ (reference sequence). The CDR3 is made up of 13 amino acids. CDR3 coding DNA: TGTGCCAGCAGCTTATACCCTCATTACGAGCAGTACTTC. As protein: CASSLYPHYEQYF.

This clonotype was seen a few times. The rearrangement uses TRBV6-6 and TRBJ2-1, with TRBD1 matching over 7 bases. Germline CDR1 and CDR2: MNHNY and SVGAGI (reference sequence). This CDR3 has 13 amino acids. V trimming: 6 bases; J trimming: 4 bases; junction bases outside the gene matches: 3. The CDR3 spells CASRGTVYNEQFF. DNA for the CDR3: TGTGCCAGCAGAGGGACAGTGTACAATGAGCAGTTCTTC.